A selection of T cell receptor beta chains follows, all from one sample in a study of shared clonotypes between healthy human individuals. The data were produced by immunoSEQ multiplex PCR, yet TCRdb's version contains in-frame clones alone and is incomplete. The sample includes 2 million to 2.5 million clones, roughly 94% of them seen just once. What was sequenced was naive CD4+ T cells sorted from blood. Receptor source: a man aged 18 to 29 in good health. Both conserved end residues are part of each CDR3. The D gene is left open where the match is weak. Clone size is given for some rows only: seen once, a few or many times, or a class if the clone is expanded.

>.|12|TRBJ2-7|.|TRBV7-8
CASSRDTYEQYF
TGTGCCAGCAGCCGGGACACTTACGAGCAGTACTTC
>few|15|TRBJ2-7|TRBD1|TRBV6-5
CASSYRDRGPYEQYF
TGTGCCAGCAGTTACAGGGACAGGGGCCCCTACGAGCAGTACTTC
>.|17|TRBJ2-7|TRBD2|TRBV14
CASSPGLAGYYSYEQYF
TGTGCCAGCAGCCCGGGACTAGCGGGATATTACTCCTACGAGCAGTACTTC
>.|12|TRBJ2-7|.|TRBV5-1
CASSFTGYEQYF
TGCGCCAGCAGCTTTACAGGTTACGAGCAGTACTTC
>.|15|TRBJ2-5|TRBD2|TRBV13
CASSRGGTRQETQYF
TGTGCCAGCAGCCGCGGGGGGACGAGGCAGGAGACCCAGTACTTC
>.|15|TRBJ2-1|.|TRBV4-3
CASSQEVAAYNEQFF
TGCGCCAGCAGCCAAGAGGTAGCGGCGTACAATGAGCAGTTCTTC
>.|16|TRBJ2-1|TRBD2|TRBV5-1
CASSLGSSGLGNEQFF
TGCGCCAGCAGCTTGGGGTCTAGCGGACTTGGGAATGAGCAGTTCTTC
>.|15|TRBJ1-5|.|TRBV27
CASRPGTHSNQPQHF
TGTGCCAGCAGGCCCGGGACACATAGCAATCAGCCCCAGCATTTT
>.|17|TRBJ1-5|.|TRBV18
CASSPSRGEGNNQPQHF
TGTGCCAGCTCACCATCGCGTGGGGAGGGGAACAATCAGCCCCAGCATTTT
>.|15|TRBJ2-7|.|TRBV7-9
CASSAGRGQVAEQYF
TGTGCCAGCAGCGCAGGGCGGGGTCAGGTGGCCGAGCAGTACTTC
>.|16|TRBJ2-1|.|TRBV12-5
CASGLVSGRFYNEQFF
TGTGCTAGTGGTTTGGTTAGCGGTCGGTTCTACAATGAGCAGTTCTTC
>.|13|TRBJ2-3|.|TRBV5-6
CASSPGVPDTQYF
TGTGCCAGCAGCCCTGGGGTCCCAGATACGCAGTATTTT
>once|13|TRBJ1-2|.|TRBV5-4
CASSLKGRDGYTF
TGTGCCAGCAGCTTGAAGGGCCGAGATGGCTACACCTTC
>.|15|TRBJ1-1|.|TRBV29-1
CSVGRMGREHAEAFF
TGCAGCGTTGGCCGGATGGGCCGGGAGCACGCTGAAGCTTTCTTT
>.|15|TRBJ2-6|.|TRBV30
CAWSNPSSGANVLTF
TGTGCCTGGAGTAACCCGTCCTCTGGGGCCAACGTCCTGACTTTC
>.|13|TRBJ2-7|.|TRBV2
CASSRGITYEQYF
TGTGCCAGCAGTAGAGGAATAACCTACGAGCAGTACTTC
>once|18|TRBJ1-1|TRBD1|TRBV4-3
CASSQDGGTGGDRTEAFF
TGCGCCAGCAGCCAAGACGGGGGGACAGGAGGTGATCGCACTGAAGCTTTCTTT
>.|17|TRBJ2-6|TRBD1|TRBV5-1
CASSLETGVSGANVLTF
TGCGCCAGCAGCTTGGAGACAGGGGTCTCTGGGGCCAACGTCCTGACTTTC
>.|18|TRBJ1-1|.|TRBV11-1
CASSLGRGLKDSATEAFF
TGTGCCAGCAGCTTAGGTCGAGGGCTAAAGGATTCTGCGACTGAAGCTTTCTTT
>.|16|TRBJ1-5|TRBD1|TRBV2
CASSEQGARSNQPQHF
TGTGCCAGCAGTGAACAGGGGGCGCGAAGCAATCAGCCCCAGCATTTT
>.|13|TRBJ2-2|.|TRBV11-1
CATGQTNTGELFF
TGTGCCACCGGACAGACGAACACCGGGGAGCTGTTTTTT
>.|15|TRBJ1-3|TRBD1|TRBV5-1
CASSAGQGAGNTIYF
TGCGCCAGCAGCGCCGGACAGGGGGCTGGAAACACCATATATTTT
>.|12|TRBJ2-5|.|TRBV10-3
CAISAGQETQYF
TGTGCCATCAGTGCGGGTCAAGAGACCCAGTACTTC
>.|13|TRBJ1-6|.|TRBV28
CASLSSYNSPLHF
TGTGCCAGCCTTAGCTCCTATAATTCACCCCTCCACTTT
>once|14|TRBJ1-2|.|TRBV29-1
CSGGNPGRNYGYTF
TGCAGCGGGGGGAACCCTGGACGTAACTATGGCTACACCTTC
>.|17|TRBJ2-2|TRBD2|TRBV4-1
CASSQGLAGGSTGELFF
TGCGCCAGCAGCCAAGGACTAGCGGGAGGTAGCACCGGGGAGCTGTTTTTT
>.|16|TRBJ2-1|TRBD2|TRBV9
CASSPRTSANYNEQFF
TGTGCCAGCAGCCCCCGGACTAGCGCGAACTACAATGAGCAGTTCTTC
>.|14|TRBJ2-7|.|TRBV7-2
CASTPRGHLYEQYF
TGTGCCAGCACCCCCAGGGGACATCTGTACGAGCAGTACTTC
>once|14|TRBJ1-2|TRBD1|TRBV5-1
CASSSTGQGYGYTF
TGCGCCAGCAGCTCTACGGGACAGGGGTATGGCTACACCTTC
>.|14|TRBJ1-2|TRBD1|TRBV28
CASIGRQGASGYTF
TGTGCCAGCATCGGCCGACAGGGGGCATCGGGCTACACCTTC
>.|13|TRBJ1-2|.|TRBV30
CAWSRETNYGYTF
TGTGCCTGGAGTCGGGAAACTAACTATGGCTACACCTTC
>.|16|TRBJ2-3|TRBD2|TRBV6-6
CASSYPSGRYTDTQYF
TGTGCCAGCAGTTACCCTAGCGGGAGATACACAGATACGCAGTATTTT
>.|15|TRBJ2-3|.|TRBV28
CASASDSLGTDTQYF
TGTGCCAGCGCCTCGGACTCCCTAGGAACAGATACGCAGTATTTT
>.|13|TRBJ2-1|.|TRBV9
CASSPTIINEQFF
TGTGCCAGCAGCCCAACGATAATAAATGAGCAGTTCTTC
>.|14|TRBJ2-2|.|TRBV5-1
CASSFRSNTGELFF
TGCGCCAGCAGCTTCAGGTCGAACACCGGGGAGCTGTTTTTT
>.|17|TRBJ1-2|.|TRBV25-1
CASSGRLGTGPNYGYTF
.
>many|10|TRBJ2-1|.|TRBV29-1
CSVHEDEQFF
TGCAGCGTCCACGAGGATGAGCAGTTCTTC
>.|17|TRBJ2-7|.|TRBV4-1
CASSPLGEKPDTHEQYF
TGCGCCAGCAGCCCTCTGGGAGAGAAGCCAGACACCCACGAGCAGTACTTC
>.|13|TRBJ1-2|.|TRBV30
CAWSVPGTYGYTF
TGTGCCTGGAGTGTCCCCGGGACGTATGGCTACACCTTC
>.|12|TRBJ2-5|TRBD2|TRBV30
CAWNLAGETQYF
TGTGCCTGGAACCTAGCGGGGGAGACCCAGTACTTC
>.|14|TRBJ1-5|.|TRBV30
CAWSVRRVLQPQHF
TGTGCCTGGAGTGTACGTAGGGTGTTGCAGCCCCAGCATTTT
>.|15|TRBJ1-6|.|TRBV4-3
CASSQVEKGNSPLHF
TGCGCCAGCAGCCAAGTCGAGAAGGGGAATTCACCCCTCCACTTT
>.|17|TRBJ2-7|TRBD2|TRBV4-1
CASSQGGLAGGSYEQYF
TGCGCCAGCAGCCAAGGGGGTCTAGCGGGGGGCTCCTACGAGCAGTACTTC
>few|15|TRBJ2-5|.|TRBV6-5
CASSYSGHDQETQYF
TGTGCCAGCAGTTACTCCGGACACGACCAAGAGACCCAGTACTTC
>.|17|TRBJ2-3|TRBD1|TRBV4-1
CASSHLRRTGGTDTQYF
TGCGCCAGCAGCCACCTCCGGCGGACAGGGGGCACAGATACGCAGTATTTT
>.|15|TRBJ1-5|.|TRBV10-3
CAISESGNSNQPQHF
TGTGCCATCAGTGAGTCTGGGAATAGCAATCAGCCCCAGCATTTT
>.|11|TRBJ2-5|.|TRBV28
CASWGQETQYF
TGTGCCTCCTGGGGCCAAGAGACCCAGTACTTC
>.|14|TRBJ1-5|.|TRBV18
CASSPKQGVQPQHF
TGTGCCAGCTCACCTAAACAGGGTGTTCAGCCCCAGCATTTT
>.|15|TRBJ2-2|TRBD1|TRBV5-1
CASSSGQGNTGELFF
TGCGCCAGCAGCTCGGGACAGGGGAACACCGGGGAGCTGTTTTTT
>.|14|TRBJ2-7|.|TRBV4-3
CASSQVTGPYEQYF
TGCGCCAGCAGCCAAGTGACGGGGCCCTACGAGCAGTACTTC
>.|12|TRBJ1-1|TRBD1|TRBV30
CAWNRGYTEAFF
TGTGCCTGGAACAGGGGTTACACTGAAGCTTTCTTT
>.|15|TRBJ2-7|TRBD2|TRBV19
CASTPGLASTYEQYF
TGTGCCAGTACCCCGGGACTAGCGAGCACCTACGAGCAGTACTTC
>once|15|TRBJ2-3|TRBD1|TRBV11-2
CASSLRTGNTDTQYF
TGTGCCAGCAGCTTACGGACAGGAAACACAGATACGCAGTATTTT